The 9 T cell receptor beta chains presented below share a single source sample, sequenced in a study of human T cells and chemical hapten exposure. TCRdb independently ran MiXCR on the RACE reads; one entry per CDR3 protein. The data contain around 120,000 distinct CDR3 sequences, approximately 12% of them seen just once; the ten biggest clones take up approximately 3%. Time point of the sample: pre-sensitization, week 0. As for treatment: therapeutic diphenylcyclopropenone sensitization with weekly scalp DPC. The input for sequencing was whole blood, taken in connection with sensitization to the hapten diphenylcyclopropenone (DPC). The receptors originated from a young woman with alopecia areata. Some clones in this sample may be carry-over from other donors' samples.

This clonotype was observed a handful of times. The CDR3 DNA is TGTGCCAGCAGTACGTTCACGGGGACGGCATCCTTCCAAGAGACCCAGTACTTC. Translating gives CASSTFTGTASFQETQYF. The V call is TRBV28, the J call TRBJ2-5; D may match TRBD1 or TRBD2 (5 bases each). This CDR3 region has 18 residues. From germline, CDR1 is MDHEN and CDR2 SYDVKM. Between the trimmed V and J ends, which lost 5 bases and 1 base, there was a span of 23 bases.

This clonotype was detected a few times. The J gene is TRBJ1-2, the V gene TRBV11-2, with D possibly matching TRBD1 (5 bases). The CDR3 totals 17 residues. V was clipped by 0 bases and J by 4 bases, with 18 bases between them. Germline CDR1 reads SGHAT; CDR2 reads FQNNGV. The CDR3 DNA reads TGTGCCAGCAGCTTAGAGGTAGACAGAGGAGTTCTCTATGGCTACACCTTC. This codes for CASSLEVDRGVLYGYTF.

The rearrangement links TRBV4-1 to TRBJ2-7; 10 nucleotides align to TRBD1. The CDR3 runs to 16 residues. Trimming at V came to 3 bases and at J to 3 bases, leaving 8 bases not matched to a gene. Germline lookup yields CDR1 MGHRA and CDR2 YSYEKL. Here the CDR3 reads CASSHAKGQGFYEQYF. DNA for the CDR3: TGCGCCAGCAGCCACGCTAAGGGACAGGGGTTCTACGAGCAGTACTTC.

The chain employs TRBV4-1 and TRBJ2-1; the match to TRBD2 covers 15 bases. Trimming took 5 bases from V and 7 from J; bases not matched to a gene: 6. The CDR3 has 16 residues. The germline CDR1 and CDR2 sequences are MGHRA and YSYEKL. DNA of the CDR3: TGCGCCAGCAGCAGATCCGGGACTAGCGGGGGGAATGAGCAGTTCTTC. Protein sequence: CASSRSGTSGGNEQFF.

In its sample, this clonotype was seen many times. J is TRBJ2-7 and V is TRBV7-6; tentatively, D is TRBD1 or TRBD2 (5 bases each). Germline CDR1 SGHVS, CDR2 FNYEAQ. The CDR3 is made up of 14 amino acids. V gave up 1 base and J gave up 4 bases, with 11 bases separating them. DNA of the CDR3: TGTGCCAGCAGCTTAGGCGAGGGGATTTACGAGCAGTACTTC. Translation gives CASSLGEGIYEQYF.

V usage is TRBV6-2 or TRBV6-3 and J usage is TRBJ2-1, with 9 bases fitting TRBD2. Germline CDR1 reads MNHEY; CDR2 reads SVGEGT. V lost 0 bases to trimming and J lost 5 bases; unmatched junction nucleotides: 5. The CDR3 has 16 amino acids. CDR3 protein: CASSYSAGGIHNEQFF. CDR3 bases: TGTGCCAGCAGTTACTCGGCGGGGGGGATCCACAATGAGCAGTTCTTC.

V usage is TRBV7-9 and J usage is TRBJ1-1, with no clear D. Trimming removed 1 base at V and 4 bases at J, with 7 bases between. Germline loops: CDR1 SEHNR, CDR2 FQNEAQ (reference sequence). This CDR3 is 13 amino acids long. CDR3 amino acids: CASSLEASTEAFF. DNA of the CDR3: TGTGCCAGCAGCTTAGAAGCGTCCACTGAAGCTTTCTTT.

The V call is TRBV12-3 or TRBV12-4, the J call TRBJ2-3; 8 bases agree with TRBD1. Losses at the gene ends were 4 bases for V and 9 bases for J; bases not matched to a gene: 3. This CDR3 comprises 12 residues. The chain's CDR3 is CASSSRDRTQYF. CDR3 DNA: TGTGCCAGCAGTTCCCGGGACAGGACGCAGTATTTT.

This clonotype occurred a few times. This chain uses TRBV20-1 with TRBJ1-4; 9 bases are a match to TRBD1. The length of the CDR3 is 13 residues. Germline V gene lookup returns CDR1 DFQATT and CDR2 SNEGSKA (reference sequence). After removal of 5 bases from V and 7 bases from J, the junction contained 5 bases not matched to a gene. The CDR3 is CSARRDRAEKLFF. In DNA, the CDR3 is TGCAGTGCTCGACGGGACAGGGCTGAAAAACTGTTTTTT.